Listed here are 15 T cell receptor beta chains from one sample, sequenced in a study of tissue T cells after allogeneic stem cell transplantation. As to time point: mouse harvest day 7 after allogeneic transplant. Mouse grafts combined 10^7 T-cell-depleted bone marrow cells with 10^6 splenic CD5+ T cells. TCRdb's copy holds only in-frame clones and misses some; the assay was immunoSEQ multiplex PCR. This table has 3,900 or so clones, around half appearing once. Sequenced input: lymph node tissue. The source of these receptors is a female BALB/c mouse given C57BL/6 T cells with graft-versus-host disease after an allogeneic hematopoietic cell transplant.

Concerning this clone itself: Here the gene names and germline are mouse. The read is 1 residue too short to cover the CDR3 end, so that end is filled in from the germline J gene. The chain recombines TRBV3 with TRBJ1-4; a possible D gene is TRBD1 (6 bases). Germline loops: CDR1 SNHLY, CDR2 FYNGKV (reference sequence). V gave up 1 base and J gave up 7 bases, with 13 bases separating them. The CDR3 sequence is 15 residues long. Here the CDR3 reads CASSLEGRGGERLFF. The covered CDR3 bases are TGTGCCAGCAGCTTAGAGGGCAGGGGAGGCGAAAGATTATTT.

On this clone itself: The listed genes are named as in mouse. The CDR3 is cut off 1 residue early in the read; its end comes from the germline J gene. This sequence joins TRBV26 and TRBJ1-2, with unresolved D. V lost 0 bases to trimming and J lost 0 bases, with 2 bases between them. Germline V gives CDR1 KGHPV, CDR2 FQNQEV (reference sequence). This CDR3 is built from 13 residues. The CDR3 here is CASSLSTNSDYTF. Incomplete CDR3 DNA: TGTGCCAGCAGTCTGTCGACAAACTCCGACTACACC.

A note on this clone: Mouse gene names and germline throughout. The read halts 1 residue ahead of the CDR3 end, with the missing end drawn from the germline J gene. The chain combines TRBV23 with TRBJ2-7; TRBD2 is taken as the D call from the table, unchecked against the DNA. The CDR3 spans 14 residues. Germline values: CDR1 KGHTA, CDR2 FQNQQP. CDR3: CSSRLTGGSYEQYF. The sequenced part of the CDR3 DNA is TGCTCCAGCAGGCTGACTGGGGGCTCCTATGAACAGTAC.

On this clone itself: The junction differs from germline at one of its ends, possibly a read error. These gene names are mouse names. The CDR3 end falls 1 residue outside the read, so it is completed with the germline J gene. The chain is built from TRBV19 and TRBJ2-7; 14 positions match TRBD2. This CDR3 spans 14 amino acids. The germline gives CDR1 FNHDT, CDR2 SITEND (reference sequence). The CDR3 region is CARSPGLGGREQYF. CDR3 DNA (partial): TGTGCCCGCAGCCCGGGACTGGGGGGGCGGGAACAGTAC.

Comment on this clone: All gene names here are mouse names. The CDR3 end lies 1 residue beyond the end of the read and is filled in from the germline J gene. This chain connects TRBV26 to TRBJ2-5; D possibly corresponds to TRBD1 (5 bases). Trimming removed 6 bases at V and 0 bases at J, with 10 bases between. CDR1 is KGHPV, CDR2 FQNQEV, per germline (reference sequence). This CDR3 is 14 amino acids long. The CDR3 bases that were read are TGTGCCAGCAGCCGACAGCTTAACCAAGACACCCAGTAC. This codes for CASSRQLNQDTQY. From start to end, the CDR3 is CASSRQLNQDTQYF.

Remarks on this clone: The listed genes are named as in mouse. The CDR3 extends 1 residue past the end of the read, so its final part is completed from the germline J gene. The chain employs TRBV13-1 and TRBJ2-7; the match to TRBD2 covers 10 bases. Trimming took 4 bases from V and 4 from J; bases not matched to a gene: 2. CDR3 size: 13 residues. CDR1 and CDR2 from the germline V gene are NSHNY and SYGAGN. The DNA read from the CDR3 is TGTGCCAGCAGTTACTGGGGGGGTTATGAACAGTAC. It translates to CASSYWGGYEQY. The full CDR3 protein is CASSYWGGYEQYF.

Concerning this clone: Germline and genes here are mouse. The CDR3 is cut off 1 residue early in the read; its end comes from the germline J gene. The gene calls are TRBV15 and TRBJ2-5; TRBD2 agrees at 9 bases. The CDR3 runs to 15 residues. Germline trimming cut 3 bases from V and 4 bases from J; bases unmatched to any gene: 5. The germline V gene encodes CDR1 SGHND and CDR2 FRSKSL. Partial CDR3 DNA: TGTGCCAGCAGTTTGGGGCCTGGGGGGGAAGACACCCAGTAC. Its translation is CASSLGPGGEDTQY. The complete CDR3 reads CASSLGPGGEDTQYF.

Points on this clone: Mouse names are used for the genes. Partial CDR3 DNA: TGCACCTGCAGTGCAGGACAGGGGGCTTGGGAACAGTAC. This gives the protein CTCSAGQGAWEQY. The full-length CDR3 reads as CTCSAGQGAWEQYF. The chain links TRBV1 to TRBJ2-7, with 10 positions matching TRBD1. Sequencing ends 1 residue short of the CDR3 end; the germline J gene provides the rest. Looked up from germline, CDR1 is NSQYPW and CDR2 is LRSPGD (reference sequence). J lost 7 bases, V lost 1 base, and 4 bases had no gene match. The CDR3 loop spans 14 amino acids.

A note on this clone: The germline and genes are mouse ones. The DNA ends 1 residue before the CDR3 does, and the rest of the CDR3 is filled in from the germline J gene. The chain links TRBV15 to TRBJ2-1, with 10 bases lining up with TRBD2. With V trimmed by 5 bases and J by 1 base, 5 bases remained unmatched. The V gene's germline CDR1 is SGHND and CDR2 FRSKSL. The CDR3 runs 16 residues. Incomplete CDR3 DNA: TGTGCCAGCAGTCTAGACTGGGGGGCAAACTATGCTGAGCAGTTC. Amino acid sequence: CASSLDWGANYAEQF. The full-length CDR3 reads as CASSLDWGANYAEQFF.

As regards this clone: The gene symbols are mouse symbols. The CDR3 extends 1 residue past the end of the read, so its final part is completed from the germline J gene. The chain is built from TRBV13-2 and TRBJ2-7; 8 nucleotides agree with TRBD1. The CDR3 is 13 amino acids. J lost 7 bases, V lost 3 bases, and 6 bases had no gene match. Looked up from germline, CDR1 is NNHNN and CDR2 is SYGAGS (reference sequence). CDR3 bases read: TGTGCCAGCGGTGCTGACAGGGGAAGGGAACAGTAC. Protein: CASGADRGREQY. From start to end, the CDR3 is CASGADRGREQYF.

Worth noting for this clone: The gene names here belong to mouse. The observed sequence ends 1 residue before the CDR3 terminus, with the missing tail filled in from the germline J gene. This chain links TRBV29 with TRBJ1-2; 10 bases fit TRBD1. With V trimmed by 6 bases and J by 2 bases, 3 bases remained unmatched. The CDR3 has 14 residues. The V gene's germline CDR1 is MSHET and CDR2 SYDVDS. Partial CDR3 DNA: TGTGCTAGCAGGCCGGGACAGGGGAACTCCGACTACACC. Its translation is CASRPGQGNSDYT. The complete CDR3 protein is CASRPGQGNSDYTF.

On this clone itself: Gene names refer to mouse genes. Read sequence stops 1 residue before the CDR3 end, and the germline J gene provides the missing end. The V call is TRBV16, the J call TRBJ1-4; 10 bases agree with TRBD1. Germline V lookup: CDR1 SGHSA, CDR2 FRNQAP. The J segment lost 7 bases and the V segment lost 3 bases, leaving 2 bases of the junction unmatched. The CDR3 is 14 residues long. CDR3 loop: CASSFGTGVERLFF. The sequenced CDR3 bases are TGTGCAAGCAGCTTTGGGACAGGGGTCGAAAGATTATTT.

Turning to this clone: The gene names here belong to mouse. The read halts 1 residue ahead of the CDR3 end, with the missing end drawn from the germline J gene. This chain joins TRBV26 and TRBJ1-1; D is possibly TRBD1 (5 bases). V lost 3 bases, J lost 8 bases, and 7 bases lay in between. The CDR3 has 11 amino acids. Per germline, CDR1 KGHPV and CDR2 FQNQEV (reference sequence). CDR3 sequence: CASSLRVEVFF. The DNA read from the CDR3 is TGTGCCAGCAGTCTCAGGGTTGAAGTCTTC.

A note on this clone: Mouse names are used for the genes. The part of the CDR3 DNA that was read is TGTGCCAGCAGTCTCAGGACCAGGGGCTCCGACTACACC. Protein product: CASSLRTRGSDYT. The whole CDR3 sequence is CASSLRTRGSDYTF. V gene TRBV26 combines with J gene TRBJ1-2; the D gene is possibly TRBD1 (6 bases). The read ends 1 residue before the CDR3 terminus; that terminus is restored from the germline J gene. The CDR3 has 14 amino acids. V was cut by 3 bases and J by 4 bases, with 12 bases left in between. Germline CDR1 reads KGHPV; CDR2 reads FQNQEV (reference sequence).

Within the sample, this clone is large. Mouse germline and gene names are used. The CDR3: CASSLPDNQAPLF. Incomplete CDR3 DNA: TGTGCCAGCTCTCTCCCAGACAACCAGGCTCCGCTT. The rearrangement uses TRBV12-2 and TRBJ1-5; unclear D gene. The read is 1 residue too short to cover the CDR3 end, so that end is filled in from the germline J gene. This CDR3 has 13 amino acids. Germline V gene sequence: CDR1 SGHLS, CDR2 HYDKME. Trimming shortened V by 0 bases and J by 2 bases, and 4 bases separated the two germline ends.